Described below is a single T cell receptor (beta chain) sequence and its context. The CDR3 spans 14 residues. Germline V gene data show CDR1 as SEHNR and CDR2 as FQNEAQ (reference sequence). Between the trimmed V and J ends, which lost 8 bases and 0 bases, there was a span of 13 bases. The source of the sample is a study of blood T cell repertoires in COVID-19. Whole-study context: The United States, Italy and Spain were the sources of the acute and convalescent COVID-19 samples. From T cells, B-cell-depleted T cells, or PBMCs came the material, which was cDNA or gDNA.

In the source study's methods: Amplifying reference gene primers gave estimates of nucleated cell counts. Sequenced by immunoSEQ multiplex PCR; TCRdb stores in-frame clones only, minus some. V, J and clone size were drawn from that table, and D and trimming were deduced from the DNA. The sample gives 30,000 to 40,000 clones, just over 90% of which show up once; approximately 2.3% is in the top ten. The specimen sequenced was peripheral blood. This TCR derives from a man in his fifties with active COVID-19. The genes are TRBV7-9 and TRBJ1-2; tentative D call: TRBD1 (6 bases). CDR3 in DNA: TGTGCCAGCGCTACCAGGGGAACTAACTATGGCTACACCTTC. Its translation is CASATRGTNYGYTF.